Listed below are T cell receptor beta chains from one sample, sequenced in a study of post-analysis software for immune sequencing data. TCRdb processed the PCR reads anew with MiXCR; each CDR3 protein has one entry. The data contain roughly 600,000 distinct CDR3 sequences, roughly 45% of them singletons. The sequenced sample consisted of blood. The receptors originated from a girl aged 10-17 years with multiple sclerosis. Each CDR3 is given with its conserved first and last residue. A D gene is named only where the DNA matches it firmly. Some rows mark clone size as missing; the rest say once, few, many or name a class of expanded clone.

j_call v_call d_call clone_size cdr3_length cdr3_nt cdr3_aa
TRBJ2-1 TRBV4-1 TRBD2 NA 20 TGCGCCAGCAGCCAAGTCGCGAGACTAGCGGGTTTTAGCTCCTACAATGAGCAGTTCTTC CASSQVARLAGFSSYNEQFF
TRBJ1-1 TRBV5-1 NA NA 16 TGCGCCAGCAGCTTGGCTCGACAGTTGGGGGACACTGAAGCTTTCTTT CASSLARQLGDTEAFF
TRBJ2-1 TRBV12-3/TRBV12-4 NA few 14 TGTGCCAGCAGTTTAACTATCAGTTACAATGAGCAGTTCTTC CASSLTISYNEQFF
TRBJ2-1 TRBV14 NA NA 14 TGTGCCAGCAGCCTTGGGGACTGGTACAATGAGCAGTTCTTC CASSLGDWYNEQFF
TRBJ2-7 TRBV4-1 NA NA 16 TGCGCCAGCAGCCAAGACGGACCGGAACTCTCCTACGAGCAGTACTTC CASSQDGPELSYEQYF
TRBJ1-1 TRBV4-1 TRBD1 NA 18 TGCGCCAGCAACCCAGGACCTACCTGGGACAGGGTGAACACTGAAGCTTTCTTT CASNPGPTWDRVNTEAFF
TRBJ2-7 TRBV5-6 TRBD1 NA 14 TGTGCCAGCAGCTTGGTGGACAGGGCCGGCGAGCAGTACTTC CASSLVDRAGEQYF
TRBJ2-5 TRBV27 NA few 16 TGTGCCAGCAGTCCTTCTCGGGGGCTGTGGCAAGAGACCCAGTACTTC CASSPSRGLWQETQYF
TRBJ1-2 TRBV4-1 NA NA 15 TGCGCCAGCAGCCAAGGGTGGCAACTTAACTATGGCTACACCTTC CASSQGWQLNYGYTF
TRBJ2-1 TRBV7-9 TRBD2 NA 18 TGTGCCAGCAGCTCCCGCCCCATACTAGCGGACTCGTACAATGAGCAGTTCTTC CASSSRPILADSYNEQFF
TRBJ2-7 TRBV12-3/TRBV12-4 NA NA 13 TGTGCCAGCAATCCGGGGCTTGAGGACGAGCAGTACTTC CASNPGLEDEQYF
TRBJ1-3 TRBV7-2 NA NA 13 TGTGCCAGCAGCTCCGGGCCGCGGAACACCATATATTTT CASSSGPRNTIYF
TRBJ1-1 TRBV5-1 NA few 15 TGCGCCAGCAGCTTGGAGGGGGGACCAGACACTGAAGCTTTCTTT CASSLEGGPDTEAFF
TRBJ2-7 TRBV20-1 NA NA 12 TGCAGTGCTAGTCGGACAGCCCTCGGGCAGTACTTC CSASRTALGQYF
TRBJ2-7 TRBV5-1 NA NA 14 TGCGCCAGCAGCTTGGAGTCCGCAGGCTACGAGCAGTACTTC CASSLESAGYEQYF
TRBJ2-1 TRBV29-1 TRBD2 NA 15 TGCAGCGTTGAGGGACTAGCGGGGACGGACAATGAGCAGTTCTTC CSVEGLAGTDNEQFF
TRBJ1-2 TRBV7-9 NA few 16 TGTGCCAGCAGCTTAGCGCCCGGGGCGAGGAACTATGGCTACACCTTC CASSLAPGARNYGYTF
TRBJ2-7 TRBV7-9 TRBD1 NA 17 TGTGCCAGCAGCTCCTCCCTGGCCGGGACAGGGACCTACGAGCAGTACTTC CASSSSLAGTGTYEQYF
TRBJ2-7 TRBV5-1 NA NA 16 TGCGCCAGCAGCTTGGTATGGACAGTGACCCCCTACGAGCAGTACTTC CASSLVWTVTPYEQYF
TRBJ2-3 TRBV12-3/TRBV12-4 TRBD2 few 14 TGTGCCAGCAGGAGAGCGGGGGTCACAGATACGCAGTATTTT CASRRAGVTDTQYF
TRBJ2-3 TRBV7-8 NA NA 16 TGTGCCAGCAGCTTCCGAGGGGGATATATCACAGATACGCAGTATTTT CASSFRGGYITDTQYF
TRBJ2-1 TRBV24-1 TRBD2 few 20 TGTGCCACCAGTGACCTCTCACTAGCGGGGGCGACGGGCTCCTACAATGAGCAGTTCTTC CATSDLSLAGATGSYNEQFF
TRBJ2-3 TRBV7-2 NA few 17 TGTGCCAGCAGCTGGCGCGGGCCCGGGGGTCCCACAGATACGCAGTATTTT CASSWRGPGGPTDTQYF
TRBJ2-7 TRBV2 TRBD1 NA 15 TGTGCCAGCAGGAGGGGGGACAGGGGTCCCTACGAGCAGTACTTC CASRRGDRGPYEQYF
TRBJ1-2 TRBV7-9 NA once 16 TGTGCCAGCAGCTTTGGGCCATCGACAAAATTCTATGGCTACACCTTC CASSFGPSTKFYGYTF
TRBJ1-2 TRBV6-5 NA NA 15 TGTGCCAGCAGTTACTCGCCTGGCGGGGGCTATGGCTACACCTTC CASSYSPGGGYGYTF
TRBJ2-3 TRBV11-1 TRBD2 few 16 TGTGCCAGCAGCTTGGGGGTTAGCGGGAGCACAGATACGCAGTATTTT CASSLGVSGSTDTQYF
TRBJ2-5 TRBV12-3/TRBV12-4 NA many 13 TGTGCCAGCAGCCCTGGGTCCCAAGAGACCCAGTACTTC CASSPGSQETQYF
TRBJ2-1 TRBV12-3/TRBV12-4 NA NA 15 TGTGCCAGCCGACGGGCCGGGGGCTCCTACAATGAGCAGTTCTTC CASRRAGGSYNEQFF
TRBJ2-7 TRBV5-1 TRBD1 NA 18 TGCGCCAGCAGCTTATCTTCTTCTACCGGGACAGGCTCCTACGAGCAGTACTTC CASSLSSSTGTGSYEQYF
TRBJ2-7 TRBV12-3/TRBV12-4 NA many 14 TGTGCCAGCAGTTCAAGACCGGGCTCCTACGAGCAGTACTTC CASSSRPGSYEQYF
TRBJ2-5 TRBV7-8 NA NA 14 TGTGCCAGCAGCTTTGTAGGACCCAAGGAGACCCAGTACTTC CASSFVGPKETQYF
TRBJ1-5 TRBV13 TRBD1 NA 15 TGTGCCAGCAGCGCACCGGGACAGGACAATCAGCCCCAGCATTTT CASSAPGQDNQPQHF
TRBJ1-5 TRBV27 NA NA 14 TGTGCCAGCCGGCGGGCGGGGAATAATCAGCCCCAGCATTTT CASRRAGNNQPQHF
TRBJ1-6 TRBV5-1 TRBD1 NA 15 TGTGCCAGCAGTTTAGGGCAGGGGGGCAATTCACCCCTCCACTTT CASSLGQGGNSPLHF
TRBJ2-3 TRBV13 TRBD1 few 17 TGTGCCAGCAGCGGGATCCCAGACAGGGGAAGTGGAGATACGCAGTATTTT CASSGIPDRGSGDTQYF
TRBJ2-7 TRBV27 TRBD1 NA 14 TGTGCCAGCACCCCGACAGGGGCATACTACGAGCAGTACTTC CASTPTGAYYEQYF
TRBJ2-1 TRBV4-1 TRBD2 NA 13 TGCGCCAGCAGCCCGACTAGCGGGGTTGAGCAGTTCTTC CASSPTSGVEQFF
TRBJ2-7 TRBV10-3 NA few 13 TGTGCCATCAGTGATACGGATGCCTACGAGCAGTACTTC CAISDTDAYEQYF
TRBJ1-2 TRBV29-1 NA few 13 TGCAGCGTTCAGAAGGACACGCACTATGGCTACACCTTC CSVQKDTHYGYTF
TRBJ2-1 TRBV29-1 NA NA 14 TGCAGCGTTGTTTTGTGGGGAACCTACAATGAGCAGTTCTTC CSVVLWGTYNEQFF
TRBJ1-2 TRBV3-1 NA NA 13 TGTGCCAGCAGCCAAAAGGAATTCTATGGCTACACCTTC CASSQKEFYGYTF
TRBJ1-2 TRBV7-9 NA NA 12 TGTGCCAGCAGCTTCTCAGGCCATGGCTACACCTTC CASSFSGHGYTF
TRBJ1-3 TRBV6-5 NA NA 15 TGTGCCAGCAGTCGCCGGGTCATCTCTGGAAACACCATATATTTT CASSRRVISGNTIYF
TRBJ2-5 TRBV12-3/TRBV12-4 NA NA 14 TGTGCCTGCAGCCCCGACGGACCGAAAGAGACCCAGTACTTC CACSPDGPKETQYF
TRBJ2-7 TRBV28 NA NA 12 TGTGCCTCCATTGGCGGAATGAACGAGCAGTACTTC CASIGGMNEQYF
TRBJ2-4 TRBV2 TRBD2 NA 17 TGTGCCAGCATCCAACTAGCGGGGGGCTTAGCCAAAAACATTCAGTACTTC CASIQLAGGLAKNIQYF
TRBJ1-2 TRBV6-5 NA NA 13 TGTGCCAGCAGTTACTCGAGTACCTATGGCTACACCTTC CASSYSSTYGYTF
TRBJ2-7 TRBV7-2 TRBD1 few 15 TGTGCCAGCAGCTCGGACAGGGTAGGCCCCTACGAGCAGTACTTC CASSSDRVGPYEQYF
TRBJ2-5 TRBV20-1 TRBD2 NA 14 TGCAGTGCAGAAGCGGGGGGGCGTAGTGAGACCCAGTACTTC CSAEAGGRSETQYF
TRBJ2-1 TRBV7-9 TRBD1 NA 16 TGTGCCAGCACCCCGCGGTCAGGGGGTTCCTACAATGAGCAGTTCTTC CASTPRSGGSYNEQFF
TRBJ2-7 TRBV4-1 NA NA 14 TGCGCCAGCAGCGACCACCGGGGCTCCTACGAGCAGTACTTC CASSDHRGSYEQYF
TRBJ2-1 TRBV5-5 NA NA 15 TGTGCCAGCAGCTTGGTGGCTACAACCCCGGATGAGCAGTTCTTC CASSLVATTPDEQFF
TRBJ1-2 TRBV6-2/TRBV6-3 NA NA 12 TGTGCCAGCAGCGACGCCCTCTATGGCTACACCTTC CASSDALYGYTF
TRBJ2-5 TRBV20-1 TRBD1 NA 14 TGCAGTGCTACCATGAGACAGGGTGGAGAGACCCAGTACTTC CSATMRQGGETQYF
TRBJ2-7 TRBV2 NA NA 13 TGTGCCGACAGAGAAGCTGCACTGCACGAGCAGTACTTC CADREAALHEQYF
TRBJ1-4 TRBV3-1 NA NA 17 TGTGCCAGCAGCCAACCAAGGGGGACATCGGGTGGTGAAAAACTGTTTTTT CASSQPRGTSGGEKLFF
TRBJ2-3 TRBV12-3/TRBV12-4 TRBD2 NA 16 TGTGCCAGCAGCTATCTAGCGGGCCTAAGCACAGGTACGCAGTATTTT CASSYLAGLSTGTQYF
TRBJ2-1 TRBV5-1 NA few 14 TGCGCCAGCAGCTTGGCCTCAAGAATAAATGAGCAGTTCTTC CASSLASRINEQFF
TRBJ2-3 TRBV12-3/TRBV12-4 TRBD2 NA 14 TGTGCCAGCAGGATTAGCGGGGGCGATGATACGCAGTATTTT CASRISGGDDTQYF